A single sample is the source of the 14 T cell receptor beta chains below, sequenced in a study of metastatic and nonmetastatic thyroid tumors. TCRdb re-clonotyped the PCR reads through MiXCR. The table lists about 21,000 clones, 10% to 15% of them singletons. All patients were treatment-naive before thyroid surgery. The sequencing input was blood. The receptor source for this set is a female donor with papillary thyroid cancer or a benign thyroid nodule (not recorded which). Some clones in this sample may be carry-over from other donors' samples.

This clone has only a few counts. This chain uses TRBV6-1 with TRBJ1-6, with no clear D. V lost 4 bases to trimming and J lost 7 bases, with 11 bases between them. The CDR3 contains 14 residues. CDR1 MNHNS and CDR2 SASEGT come from the germline V gene. The CDR3 DNA reads as TGTGCCAGCAGTGTACCAGGCGTGAATTCACCCCTCCACTTT. As protein: CASSVPGVNSPLHF.

Ten or more counts support this clone. A read error may explain this, as a much larger clone is one base away. It is likely a read error, because the conserved phenylalanine at the end of the CDR3 is missing. The genes are TRBV28 and TRBJ1-1, with a possible D match to TRBD1 (5 bases). CDR3 size: 14 residues. Per germline, CDR1 MDHEN and CDR2 SYDVKM. Trimming pared 7 bases from V and 1 base from J, leaving 13 bases between. CDR3 DNA: TGTGCCAGCACCCGGGGAGGGGCGAACACTGAAGCTTTCCTT. Protein sequence: CASTRGGANTEAFL.

The chain employs TRBV20-1 and TRBJ1-3; no firm D call. The V end lost 6 bases, the J end lost 3 bases, and 18 bases lay between the germline ends. The CDR3 runs to 15 residues. Germline V gene lookup returns CDR1 DFQATT and CDR2 SNEGSKA (reference sequence). CDR3 amino acids: CSASLVGSGGNTIYF. In DNA, the CDR3 is TGCAGTGCCAGTCTAGTCGGGAGTGGTGGAAACACCATATATTTT.

This clone was counted at least ten times. This chain connects TRBV9 to TRBJ2-7, with D perhaps matching TRBD2 (5 bases). The length of the CDR3 is 14 residues. CDR1 is SGDLS, CDR2 YYNGEE, per germline. Trimming shortened V by 1 base and J by 3 bases, and 11 bases separated the two germline ends. The CDR3 sequence is CASSVTGVGYEQYF. The CDR3 DNA sequence: TGTGCCAGCAGCGTAACCGGGGTAGGCTACGAGCAGTACTTC.

This clone is categorized as medium-sized. V is TRBV2 and J is TRBJ2-7; TRBD1 might be the D (6 bases). CDR1 and CDR2 from the germline V gene are SNHLY and FYNNEI. This CDR3 comprises 14 residues. Trimming stripped 6 bases from V and 2 bases from J, with 14 bases between. CDR3 in DNA: TGTGCCAGCAGAGACGGGACAAGGACCTACGAGCAGTACTTC. Its protein product is CASRDGTRTYEQYF.

A few counts support this clone. The chain links TRBV6-1 to TRBJ2-6; D is perhaps TRBD2 (5 bases). Germline lookup yields CDR1 MNHNS and CDR2 SASEGT. V was cut by 7 bases and J by 0 bases, with 10 bases left in between. The CDR3 runs 15 residues. The CDR3 reads CASMEDLSGANVLTF. The CDR3 DNA reads TGTGCCAGCATGGAGGACCTCTCTGGGGCCAACGTCCTGACTTTC.

This clone was seen many times. The chain recombines TRBV11-2 with TRBJ1-1; tentatively, D is TRBD1 (5 bases). Trimming removed 2 bases from V and 5 bases from J, with 9 bases in between. There are 13 residues in the CDR3. Germline V gene lookup returns CDR1 SGHAT and CDR2 FQNNGV. CDR3 sequence: CASSLHGGTEAFF. Here the CDR3 DNA reads TGTGCCAGCAGCTTACACGGGGGAACTGAAGCTTTCTTT.

This clone was seen many times. The rearrangement links TRBV19 to TRBJ1-1; D remains unclear. Deletions cut 6 bases from V and 3 bases from J, with 11 bases between. The CDR3 spans 13 residues. From germline, CDR1 is LNHDA and CDR2 SQIVND (reference sequence). The CDR3 DNA reads TGTGCCAGTAGCCGGACGGGTGACACTGAAGCTTTCTTT. Translated, it gives CASSRTGDTEAFF.

This clone occurred many times. The V and J genes are TRBV27 and TRBJ2-1; maybe TRBD2 (6 bases). With 0 bases removed from V and 4 bases from J, the gap between germline ends came to 13 bases. Germline V gives CDR1 MNHEY, CDR2 SMNVEV (reference sequence). The CDR3 spans 16 residues. As DNA, the CDR3 is TGTGCCAGCAGTTTATCGGTCGGGGGTCGGTACAATGAGCAGTTCTTC. It translates to CASSLSVGGRYNEQFF.

This clone was found a few times. J is TRBJ1-6 and V is TRBV24-1; TRBD1 agrees at 7 bases. The CDR3 loop spans 14 amino acids. Germline V lookup: CDR1 KGHDR, CDR2 SFDVKD. The V gene end was trimmed by 4 bases and the J gene end by 7 bases; junction bases not matched to a gene: 3. As DNA, the CDR3 is TGTGCCACCAGTGAAAGGACAGGCAATTCACCCCTCCACTTT. This gives the protein CATSERTGNSPLHF.

This clone has ten or more counts. The genes are TRBV27 and TRBJ2-5; D gene unclear. The CDR3 covers 16 residues. V lost 2 bases, J lost 5 bases, and 18 bases lay in between. Germline CDR1 reads MNHEY; CDR2 reads SMNVEV (reference sequence). The DNA for the CDR3 is TGTGCCAGCAGTTTACGTTTTACGCAGGTCCTGGAGACCCAGTACTTC. This translates into CASSLRFTQVLETQYF.

There are many counts of this clone. This sequence joins TRBV19 and TRBJ1-5, with a tentative D call TRBD1 (5 bases). Deletions cut 3 bases from V and 1 base from J, with 13 bases between. CDR1 is LNHDA, CDR2 SQIVND, per germline (reference sequence). There are 16 residues in the CDR3. CDR3 amino acids: CASSIRAGGSNQPQHF. The CDR3 DNA sequence: TGTGCCAGTAGTATCCGGGCCGGGGGGAGCAATCAGCCCCAGCATTTT.

This clone has at least ten counts. This chain links TRBV7-9 with TRBJ1-2; possibly TRBD1 for D (6 bases). Germline V lookup: CDR1 SEHNR, CDR2 FQNEAQ (reference sequence). Trimming stripped 3 bases from V and 0 bases from J, with 11 bases between. The length of the CDR3 is 15 residues. The CDR3 region has the DNA TGTGCCAGCAGCTTGCAGGGGTCAACTAACTATGGCTACACCTTC. Translating it yields CASSLQGSTNYGYTF.

This chain links TRBV5-1 with TRBJ2-2; D possibly uses TRBD1 or TRBD2 (5 bases each). The CDR3 covers 14 residues. Germline CDR1 reads SGHRS; CDR2 reads YFSETQ. V dropped 2 bases and J dropped 6 bases, with 11 bases sitting between them. The CDR3 coding sequence is TGCGCCAGCAGCTTTGGGGGTGGTGCCGGGGAGCTGTTTTTT. This encodes CASSFGGGAGELFF. The complete variable domain, with remaining parts taken from reference TRBV5-1 and TRBJ2-2, reads KAGVTQTPRYLIKTRGQQVTLSCSPISGHRSVSWYQQTPGQGLQFLFEYFSETQRNKGNFPGRFSGRQFSNSRSEMNVSTLELGDSALYLCASSFGGGAGELFFGEGSRLTVL.